Presented here are 21 T cell receptor beta chains from one specimen sequenced in a study of Graves' ophthalmopathy and Graves' hyperthyroidism (dated by TCRdb to 2017 to 2018). Sequencing took place on an Illumina HiSeq 2000. For repertoire sequencing, the TCR beta CDR3 regions were amplified from RNA transcripts. The first round was an RT-PCR using HTBI primers with the Qiagen OneStep RT-PCR kit, and this first round was followed by a second-round multiplex PCR, then size selection and purification. Using fastp at Q25 and MiXCR, TCRdb reprocessed the public reads and kept productive beta chains. All rows with the same CDR3 protein become a single entry with the most common DNA and genes. This sample gives about 480,000 distinct CDR3 sequences in total; approximately 15% of them show up just once. About 9.4% of the sample lies in the top ten. The specimen was blood. The origin of the receptors is a woman aged 30 to 39 with Graves' ophthalmopathy. Donor details come from another sample of the same person, matched by shared clones.

This clonotype was counted many times. This rearrangement joins TRBV11-3 to TRBJ1-5, with TRBD1 as a possible D gene (5 bases). Trimming left V 5 bases short and J 6 bases short, with 20 bases between. The CDR3 consists of 16 residues. Germline loops: CDR1 SGHNT, CDR2 YENEEA. The CDR3 here is CASSPRGRTLGQPQHF. The CDR3, as DNA: TGTGCCAGCAGCCCCCGGGGCAGGACGTTAGGTCAGCCCCAGCATTTT.

The sample holds many counts of this clonotype. This rearrangement joins TRBV20-1 to TRBJ1-3, with D hard to call. The CDR3 sequence is 12 residues long. Germline lookup yields CDR1 DFQATT and CDR2 SNEGSKA (reference sequence). V was clipped by 7 bases and J by 2 bases, with 9 bases between them. The chain's CDR3 is CSVPTTGNTIYF. The CDR3 nucleotides are TGCAGTGTTCCGACCACTGGAAACACCATATATTTT.

The CDR3 region is CASKAGGPYRGTGELFF. DNA for the CDR3: TGTGCCAGCAAAGCGGGGGGACCCTACCGGGGGACCGGGGAGCTGTTTTTT. This chain connects TRBV27 to TRBJ2-2; TRBD2 aligns across 9 bases. The V segment lost 7 bases and the J segment 5 bases; nucleotides outside the gene matches: 14. Per germline, CDR1 MNHEY and CDR2 SMNVEV (reference sequence). This CDR3 comprises 17 residues.

This clonotype came up many times. V is TRBV6-5 and J is TRBJ1-1, with TRBD1 matching 9 bases. The J segment lost 1 base and the V segment lost 4 bases, leaving 7 bases of the junction unmatched. Germline V gene sequence: CDR1 MNHEY, CDR2 SVGAGI. CDR3 length equals 16 residues. The CDR3 nucleotides read TGTGCCAGCAGTTTCGTACAGGGGGCAAAGAACACTGAAGCTTTCTTT. Encoded protein: CASSFVQGAKNTEAFF.

This clonotype was observed a few times. This chain links TRBV18 with TRBJ1-2; D is uncertain. Trimming removed 3 bases at V and 6 bases at J, with 14 bases between. The CDR3 contains 14 residues. Germline-derived CDR1 and CDR2 are KGHSH and LQKENI. The DNA for the CDR3 is TGTGCCAGCTCACCTGCGACAAGCTCCCATGGCTACACCTTC. Translation gives CASSPATSSHGYTF. The variable domain in full, completed from reference TRBV18 and TRBJ1-2, reads NAGVMQNPRHLVRRRGQEARLRCSPMKGHSHVYWYRQLPEEGLKFMVYLQKENIIDESGMPKERFSAEFPKEGPSILRIQQVVRGDSAAYFCASSPATSSHGYTFGSGTRLTVV.

V usage is TRBV12-3 or TRBV12-4 and J usage is TRBJ2-1, with 9 bases lining up with TRBD1. The V gene end was trimmed by 5 bases and the J gene end by 0 bases; junction bases not matched to a gene: 2. CDR3 length: 15 residues. In nucleotides, the CDR3 is TGTGCCAGCAGTAAGGGACAGGGCTCCTACAATGAGCAGTTCTTC. Translating gives CASSKGQGSYNEQFF.

This clonotype has ten or more counts. A much larger clone lies a single base off, so this may be a read error. The chain has TRBV28 and TRBJ2-5, with 13 bases lining up with TRBD2. Germline V lookup: CDR1 MDHEN, CDR2 SYDVKM. This CDR3 has 17 amino acids. V shed 5 bases, J shed 4 bases, and the junction held 10 bases outside the gene matches. The CDR3 loop reads CASSPRTSGSVIETQYF. The CDR3 DNA follows: TGTGCCAGCAGTCCGAGGACTAGCGGGAGCGTTATAGAGACCCAGTACTTC.

This clonotype was observed at least ten times. The chain couples TRBV20-1 to TRBJ2-5; the D gene is possibly TRBD1 (6 bases). The V gene lost 3 bases and the J gene lost 6 bases, with 8 bases spanning the gap. The CDR3 runs 11 residues. Germline V gene lookup returns CDR1 DFQATT and CDR2 SNEGSKA (reference sequence). The CDR3 here is CSASQGQTQYF. The CDR3 DNA follows: TGCAGTGCTAGTCAGGGGCAGACCCAGTACTTC.

At least ten counts were recorded for this clonotype. The chain links TRBV12-3 or TRBV12-4 to TRBJ1-5, with D tentatively TRBD1 (6 bases). The ends were cut back, 7 bases at V and 1 base at J, with 14 bases in the middle. The CDR3 loop spans 15 amino acids. The CDR3, as DNA: TGTGCCAGCACTAAGGACAGAGTCAGCAATCAGCCCCAGCATTTT. Translating gives CASTKDRVSNQPQHF.

This clonotype was found many times. The gene calls are TRBV6-1 and TRBJ1-1; unclear D gene. Germline CDR1 reads MNHNS; CDR2 reads SASEGT. V lost 0 bases and J 4 bases, leaving 9 bases between the germline ends. The CDR3 has 14 amino acids. The CDR3 spells CASSEASVSTEAFF. The CDR3 region has the DNA TGTGCCAGCAGTGAAGCTTCAGTATCCACTGAAGCTTTCTTT.

This clonotype occurred many times. The chain uses TRBV20-1 and TRBJ1-2, with D perhaps matching TRBD1 (5 bases). CDR3 length: 10 amino acids. Germline V gene sequence: CDR1 DFQATT, CDR2 SNEGSKA (reference sequence). Trimming took off 8 bases at V and 5 bases at J, with 9 bases between the two ends. The CDR3 region is CSTEGYGYTF. In DNA form, the CDR3 reads TGCAGTACCGAGGGGTATGGCTACACCTTC.

This clonotype occurred many times. The V call is TRBV20-1, the J call TRBJ2-7, with D maybe TRBD2 (5 bases). Trimming removed 6 bases from V and 3 bases from J, with 9 bases in between. The CDR3 runs 11 residues. Germline V gene sequence: CDR1 DFQATT, CDR2 SNEGSKA (reference sequence). The CDR3 reads CSAEDGYEQYF. The CDR3 DNA is TGCAGTGCGGAGGACGGCTACGAGCAGTACTTC.

There are many counts of this clonotype. The chain joins TRBV28 to TRBJ1-5; D might be TRBD1 (5 bases). Trimming stripped 6 bases from V and 4 bases from J, with 16 bases between. The germline CDR1 and CDR2 sequences are MDHEN and SYDVKM. This CDR3 is built from 15 residues. CDR3 sequence reads: CASSLPGAENQPQHF. The CDR3 coding sequence is TGTGCCAGCAGCCTCCCCGGGGCCGAAAATCAGCCCCAGCATTTT.

Concerning this clonotype: A much larger clone differs from this one at a single base, so this may be a read error. CDR3 nucleotides: TGTGCCAGCAGTTACCCCACAGGAGCGGTCGGGGAGCTGTTTTTT. Its protein is CASSYPTGAVGELFF. This rearrangement joins TRBV6-5 to TRBJ2-2, with D perhaps matching TRBD1 or TRBD2 (5 bases each). V dropped 2 bases and J dropped 7 bases, with 14 bases sitting between them. CDR1 is MNHEY, CDR2 SVGAGI, per germline. This CDR3 has 15 amino acids.

This clonotype has a count of ten or more. The chain carries TRBV24-1 and TRBJ2-7; 11 bases are a match to TRBD2. This CDR3 comprises 18 residues. The V gene's germline CDR1 is KGHDR and CDR2 SFDVKD. Germline trimming cut 4 bases from V and 5 bases from J; bases unmatched to any gene: 15. The CDR3 DNA reads TGTGCCACCAGTGAACCCATCGGCCCAGTGGGACTAGCGGACGAGCAGTACTTC. Its translation: CATSEPIGPVGLADEQYF.

Many counts were recorded for this clonotype. The V and J genes are TRBV12-3 or TRBV12-4 and TRBJ1-2; D gene unclear. The CDR3 is 16 amino acids. The ends were cut back, 1 base at V and 3 bases at J, with 15 bases in the middle. CDR3 sequence: CASSLEFGSGDYGYTF. The CDR3 DNA sequence: TGTGCCAGCAGTTTAGAATTCGGGTCCGGGGACTATGGCTACACCTTC.

This clonotype has more than one count but fewer than ten. In nucleotides, the CDR3 is TGCGCCAGCAGCCAAGATCTTGGGAGGGCCACCGGGGAGCTGTTTTTT. Protein product: CASSQDLGRATGELFF. The rearrangement uses TRBV4-1 and TRBJ2-2; 7 nucleotides align to TRBD2. V lost 0 bases, J lost 4 bases, and 5 bases stayed unmatched. CDR1 MGHRA and CDR2 YSYEKL come from the germline V gene. The CDR3 has 16 residues.

Ten or more counts support this clonotype. The chain has TRBV12-3 or TRBV12-4 and TRBJ2-5; 8 bases match TRBD1. This CDR3 is 15 amino acids long. After removal of 2 bases from V and 9 bases from J, the junction contained 11 bases not matched to a gene. The chain's CDR3 is CASSLSPDRGNSQYF. The CDR3 coding sequence is TGTGCCAGCAGTTTATCCCCCGACAGGGGAAACTCCCAGTACTTC.

The sample holds many counts of this clonotype. V is TRBV6-5 and J is TRBJ1-1; D call uncertain. V was shortened by 2 bases and J by 3 bases, with 13 bases between the two germline ends. The CDR3 extends over 15 amino acids. Germline assignment: CDR1 MNHEY and CDR2 SVGAGI. Written as DNA, the CDR3 is TGTGCCAGCAGTTACATGGGCGGAGAGGACACTGAAGCTTTCTTT. This sequence encodes CASSYMGGEDTEAFF.

The rearrangement links TRBV25-1 to TRBJ1-6; the D gene is possibly TRBD1 (5 bases). There are 14 residues in the CDR3. CDR1 is MGHDK and CDR2 is SYGVNS in the germline V gene. V lost 4 bases and J lost 5, with 9 bases in between. The CDR3 here is CASSAGANNSPLHF. CDR3 DNA sequence: TGTGCCAGCAGTGCCGGGGCTAATAATTCACCCCTCCACTTT.

This clonotype was detected ten times or more. The chain carries TRBV6-5 and TRBJ2-5, with 9 bases lining up with TRBD2. CDR3 length: 16 residues. Germline V CDR1 and CDR2: MNHEY, SVGAGI. V lost 0 bases to trimming and J lost 4 bases; unmatched junction nucleotides: 6. In DNA, the CDR3 is TGTGCCAGCAGTTACTCCAGGGGACTAGCTCCAGAGACCCAGTACTTC. Protein sequence: CASSYSRGLAPETQYF.